A selection of T cell receptor beta chains follows, all from one sample in a study of blood T cell repertoires in COVID-19. Here immunoSEQ multiplex PCR was the method, and the copy in TCRdb shows in-frame clones only, minus some. The table has roughly 290,000 clones, around 90% seen once. What was sequenced was PBMCs or T cells enriched from blood (not recorded which). The receptor set was obtained from a woman aged 18-35 years with acute COVID-19. Each CDR3 is given without its conserved first and last residue. A D gene is named only where the DNA matches it firmly.

D	V	J	CDR3
TRBD2	TRBV9	TRBJ2-1	ASSVGGNSGNPYNEQF
.	TRBV27	TRBJ1-1	ASGPRPG
.	TRBV5-1	TRBJ2-7	ASRPGYSPYEQY
TRBD1	TRBV19	TRBJ1-2	ASSEANIQGYGYT
.	TRBV18	TRBJ2-7	ASIPDNGYEQY
.	TRBV4-3	TRBJ2-3	ASSQEYRGTQY
TRBD2	TRBV9	TRBJ2-1	ASSPVPLSGRANEQF
.	TRBV11-3	TRBJ1-5	ASSLGQSH
TRBD1	TRBV7-2	TRBJ2-5	ASSSSGQGETQY
.	TRBV7-8	TRBJ1-5	ASSLAGNSNQPQH
TRBD1	TRBV19	TRBJ1-1	ASSHGTGWARTEAF
TRBD2	TRBV6-4	TRBJ2-7	ASSERFGAGGKSYEQY
TRBD1	TRBV25-1	TRBJ2-1	ASSDTGVRHEQF
TRBD1	TRBV14	TRBJ1-2	ASSPGGRYGYT
TRBD1	TRBV19	TRBJ1-1	ASSPTGETVTEAF
TRBD2	TRBV6-6	TRBJ2-4	ASQLAGDGKNIQY
.	TRBV10-2	TRBJ1-5	ASSESGRGDNQPQH
.	TRBV19	TRBJ1-2	ASSIASDYGYT
.	TRBV28	TRBJ1-1	ASSWLSRAEAF
.	TRBV19	TRBJ2-2	ASSLGGGSANTGELF
TRBD2	TRBV29-1	TRBJ2-7	SVNSLAGGYEQY
TRBD1	TRBV6-5	TRBJ2-2	ARGDRGRGELF
TRBD2	TRBV27	TRBJ2-3	ASSLSPGLALSTDTQY
TRBD1	TRBV5-1	TRBJ1-4	ASSFGQGALGEKLF
.	TRBV7-9	TRBJ2-3	ASSLGSRDTQY
.	TRBV6-5	TRBJ2-6	ASSSNRAGANVLT